Shown below are 4 T cell receptor beta chains from a single sample sequenced in a study of cytomegalovirus exposure and HLA in healthy donors. The primer mix had 60 Vbeta and 13 Jbeta primers. Libraries were prepared by immunoSEQ multiplex PCR; TCRdb keeps only in-frame clonotypes and omits some of them. The table records roughly 38,000 clones, approximately 76% of them present only once. Sequencing was done on a sample of PBMCs. The receptors originated from a woman aged 25 to 39 in good health and CMV-seropositive.

The chain employs TRBV18 and TRBJ2-1, with D possibly being TRBD2 (6 bases). CDR1 KGHSH and CDR2 LQKENI come from the germline V gene. Between the trimmed V and J ends, which lost 3 bases and 5 bases, there was a span of 14 bases. This CDR3 is built from 15 residues. CDR3 amino acids: CASSPLGGANNEQFF. DNA of the CDR3: TGTGCCAGCTCACCCCTGGGGGGAGCCAACAATGAGCAGTTCTTC.

J is TRBJ1-5 and V is TRBV6-1; D is perhaps TRBD1 (6 bases). Looked up from germline, CDR1 is MNHNS and CDR2 is SASEGT. Trimming took off 1 base at V and 6 bases at J, with 13 bases between the two ends. The CDR3 length is 15 residues. In DNA, the CDR3 is TGTGCCAGCAGTGAAGAGATTAGGGGGGGTCAGCCCCAGCATTTT. Translated: CASSEEIRGGQPQHF.

The J gene is TRBJ2-5, the V gene TRBV4-1; 9 positions match TRBD1. This CDR3 region has 16 residues. J was trimmed by 4 bases and V by 7 bases; bases with no gene match: 13. The V gene's germline CDR1 is MGHRA and CDR2 YSYEKL. As DNA, the CDR3 is TGCGCCAGCAAATCCACAGGGGGCGGGGGTCGAGAGACCCAGTACTTC. Its protein product is CASKSTGGGGRETQYF.

This clone was seen a handful of times. The chain employs TRBV28 and TRBJ2-1; D perhaps matches TRBD2 (6 bases). Germline V gene data show CDR1 as MDHEN and CDR2 as SYDVKM. The CDR3 totals 14 residues. Trimming took off 3 bases at V and 3 bases at J, with 9 bases between the two ends. CDR3 region: CASSFLGLYNEQFF. The CDR3 DNA reads TGTGCCAGCAGTTTTCTGGGACTCTACAATGAGCAGTTCTTC. Variable domain in full (rest from reference TRBV28 and TRBJ2-1): DVKVTQSSRYLVKRTGEKVFLECVQDMDHENMFWYRQDPGLGLRLIYFSYDVKMKEKGDIPEGYSVSREKKERFSLILESASTNQTSMYLCASSFLGLYNEQFFGPGTRLTVL.